This T cell receptor (beta chain) is from a study of control samples from healthy donors and cancer patients. Sequencing used immunoSEQ multiplex PCR; TCRdb keeps in-frame clones, though not all of them. The sample lists some 210,000 clones; roughly nine tenths were seen once. This clone has a handful of counts. Germline CDR1 reads SGDLS; CDR2 reads YYNGEE. V lost 3 bases and J lost 2; bases outside the gene matches: 5. This CDR3 spans 15 amino acids. The chain couples TRBV9 to TRBJ2-3; TRBD1 aligns across 8 bases. The sequenced material came from blood. This sequence originates from a man aged 25-40 years in good health. Here the CDR3 reads CASSDGQGYTDTQYF. CDR3 coding DNA: TGTGCCAGCAGCGACGGACAGGGCTACACAGATACGCAGTATTTT.